This T cell receptor beta chain was recorded in a study of post-analysis software for immune sequencing data. Study-wide results and caveats: The study found significantly lower normalized Chao1 diversity in multiple sclerosis patients than in controls.

Concerning this clonotype: Antigen unknown.

Incorporated into the TCR beta cDNA libraries were unique molecular identifiers, which served to reduce PCR and sequencing biases. When about 0.95 to 10 million T cells were used, they gave a few hundred thousand cDNA molecules. One entry per CDR3 protein, called by TCRdb with MiXCR from the PCR reads. The sample has about 160,000 distinct CDR3 sequences, 35% to 40% seen once. The CDR3 runs 14 residues. V lost 2 bases and J 4 bases, leaving 11 bases between the germline ends. From germline, CDR1 is DFQATT and CDR2 SNEGSKA (reference sequence). This clonotype originated in a girl under 18 with multiple sclerosis. The starting material was blood, obtained after autologous hematopoietic stem cell transplantation. V is TRBV20-1 and J is TRBJ1-4, with D perhaps matching TRBD1 (5 bases). CDR3 nucleotide sequence: TGCAGTGCTAGATCCGGGACGGTTAATGAAAAACTGTTTTTT. Its translation is CSARSGTVNEKLFF.